A single sample gave rise to the 7 T cell receptor beta chains below, sequenced in a study of OX40 agonist ivuxolimab in advanced cancers. TCRdb keeps only in-frame clones here, not all; method: immunoSEQ multiplex PCR. The sample carries 53,000 or so clones, 93% recorded once. The starting material was CD4+ or CD8+ T cells sorted from blood, obtained in a trial of the OX40 agonist ivuxolimab. The origin of the receptors is an adult with an advanced solid tumor such as melanoma, head and neck, liver or kidney cancer.

The V call is TRBV7-3, the J call TRBJ2-2; no clear D gene. Germline-derived CDR1 and CDR2 are SGHTA and FQGTGA. The V end lost 4 bases, the J end lost 6 bases, and 9 bases lay between the germline ends. The CDR3 spans 13 residues. CDR3 residues: CASSSSGPGELFF. The CDR3 coding sequence is TGTGCCAGCAGCTCCTCTGGACCCGGGGAGCTGTTTTTT.

The table lists this clone with a count of one. The chain combines TRBV21-1 with TRBJ1-1. TRBV21-1 is an annotated pseudogene. The CDR3 has 12 residues. CDR3 sequence (DNA): TGTGCCAGCCAAGGGACCGGGGGTGAAGCTTTCTTT. This translates into CASQGTGGEAFF.

The CDR3 sequence is CASSHDRGHEQFF. The CDR3 coding sequence is TGTGCCAGCAGCCACGACAGGGGCCATGAGCAGTTCTTC. V and J are TRBV5-4 and TRBJ2-1; 8 positions match TRBD1. CDR1 is SGHNT, CDR2 YYREEE, per germline (reference sequence). The CDR3 contains 13 residues. V lost 4 bases to trimming and J lost 8 bases; unmatched junction nucleotides: 5.

The V gene is TRBV15, the J gene TRBJ2-1, with D possibly TRBD2 on 6 matching bases. The germline V gene has CDR1 LNHNV and CDR2 YYDKDF (reference sequence). The V and J ends lost 2 bases and 5 bases respectively, with 13 bases between them. There are 15 residues in the CDR3. CDR3 sequence (DNA): TGTGCCACCAGCAGAACTGGCGGGATTGACAATGAGCAGTTCTTC. Translating gives CATSRTGGIDNEQFF.

J is TRBJ1-2 and V is TRBV12-5, with a possible D match to TRBD1 (5 bases). Germline V gene data show CDR1 as LGHNT and CDR2 as FRNRAP. V was shortened by 6 bases and J by 8 bases, with 19 bases between the two germline ends. The CDR3 is 14 amino acids. The CDR3 sequence: CASGAGPRRWGYTF. The CDR3 DNA is TGTGCTAGTGGCGCGGGACCTCGGAGGTGGGGCTACACCTTC.

This chain connects TRBV4-3 to TRBJ2-7; D unclear. Germline lookup yields CDR1 LGHNA and CDR2 YSLEER. The CDR3 contains 15 residues. Trimming removed 0 bases from V and 2 bases from J, with 11 bases in between. The CDR3 region has the DNA TGCGCCAGCAGCCAAGAATGGACGGGCGCCTACGAGCAGTACTTC. Encoded protein: CASSQEWTGAYEQYF.

V gene TRBV30 combines with J gene TRBJ2-2; 11 positions agree with TRBD2. Trimming removed 2 bases from V and 6 bases from J; junction bases left unmatched: 5. CDR1 is GTSNPN, CDR2 SVGIG, per germline (reference sequence). The CDR3 extends over 15 amino acids. The CDR3 coding sequence is TGTGCCTGGAGTATGATAGCGGGAGGGCCCGGGGAGCTGTTTTTT. Residues: CAWSMIAGGPGELFF.